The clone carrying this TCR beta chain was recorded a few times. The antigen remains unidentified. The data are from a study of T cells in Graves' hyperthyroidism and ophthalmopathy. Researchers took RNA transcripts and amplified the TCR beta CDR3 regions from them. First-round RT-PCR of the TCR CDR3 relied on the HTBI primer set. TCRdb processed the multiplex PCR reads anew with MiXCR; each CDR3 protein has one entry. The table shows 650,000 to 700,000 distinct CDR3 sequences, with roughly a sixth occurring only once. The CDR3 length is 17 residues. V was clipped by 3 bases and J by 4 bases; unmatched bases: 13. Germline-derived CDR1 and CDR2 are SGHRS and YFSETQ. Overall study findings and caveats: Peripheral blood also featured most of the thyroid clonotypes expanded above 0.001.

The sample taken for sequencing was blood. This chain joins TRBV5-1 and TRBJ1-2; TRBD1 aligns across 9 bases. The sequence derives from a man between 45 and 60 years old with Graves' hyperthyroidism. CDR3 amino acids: CASSSSLGQGPSYGYTF. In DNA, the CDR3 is TGCGCCAGCAGCTCAAGTCTGGGACAGGGACCTTCCTATGGCTACACCTTC.